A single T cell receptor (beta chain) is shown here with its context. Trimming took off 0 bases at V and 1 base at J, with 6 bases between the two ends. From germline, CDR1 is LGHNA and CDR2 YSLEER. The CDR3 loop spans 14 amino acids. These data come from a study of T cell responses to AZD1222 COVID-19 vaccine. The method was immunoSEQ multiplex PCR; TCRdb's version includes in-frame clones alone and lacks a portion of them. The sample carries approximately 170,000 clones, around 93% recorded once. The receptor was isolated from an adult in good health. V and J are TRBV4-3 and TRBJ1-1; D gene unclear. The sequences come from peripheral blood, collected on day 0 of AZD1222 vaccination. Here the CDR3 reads CASSQEWGNTEAFF. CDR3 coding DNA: TGCGCCAGCAGCCAAGAGTGGGGGAACACTGAAGCTTTCTTT.